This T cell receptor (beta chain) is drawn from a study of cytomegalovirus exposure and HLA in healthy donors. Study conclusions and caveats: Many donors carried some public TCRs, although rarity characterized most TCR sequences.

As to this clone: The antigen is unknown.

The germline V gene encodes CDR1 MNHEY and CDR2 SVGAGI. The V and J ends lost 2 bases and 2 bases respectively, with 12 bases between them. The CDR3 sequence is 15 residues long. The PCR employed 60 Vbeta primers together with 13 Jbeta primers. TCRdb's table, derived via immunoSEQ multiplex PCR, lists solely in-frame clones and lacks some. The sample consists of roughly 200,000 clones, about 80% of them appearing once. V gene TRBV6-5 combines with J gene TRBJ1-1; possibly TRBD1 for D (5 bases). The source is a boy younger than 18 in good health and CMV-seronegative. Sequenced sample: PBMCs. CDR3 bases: TGTGCCAGCAGTTACCGGAGGGACGGAAACACTGAAGCTTTCTTT. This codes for CASSYRRDGNTEAFF.